This TCR beta chain came from a study of vaccination and CD4 T cells after COVID-19. Whole-study results and caveats: Reactive clone data from convalescent patients indicated a median of roughly 90% appearing only post-vaccination.

Trimming stripped 1 base from V and 2 bases from J, with 9 bases between. The CDR3 contains 14 residues. Germline-derived CDR1 and CDR2 are SGDLS and YYNGEE. The table lists this clonotype with a few counts. Its matching antigen is unknown. Specified treatment: 10-day PBMC culture with coronavirus spike peptide pools or control peptides (ViraFEST assay). The Oncomine TCR Beta short-read assay was what sequenced the DNA obtained from cultured CD4+ T cells. Using its own MiXCR run on the PCR reads, TCRdb lists one record per CDR3 protein. The repertoire consists of around 14,000 distinct CDR3 sequences, with roughly 50% occurring once and the leading ten covering 10%.

The chain joins TRBV9 to TRBJ1-1; unclear D gene. The clonotype originates from a human donor who had recovered from COVID-19. Input material: CD4+ T cells from blood, cultured in vitro. The CDR3 region has the DNA TGTGCCAGCAGCGTATCCCCGTTAAACACTGAAGCTTTCTTT. It translates to CASSVSPLNTEAFF.